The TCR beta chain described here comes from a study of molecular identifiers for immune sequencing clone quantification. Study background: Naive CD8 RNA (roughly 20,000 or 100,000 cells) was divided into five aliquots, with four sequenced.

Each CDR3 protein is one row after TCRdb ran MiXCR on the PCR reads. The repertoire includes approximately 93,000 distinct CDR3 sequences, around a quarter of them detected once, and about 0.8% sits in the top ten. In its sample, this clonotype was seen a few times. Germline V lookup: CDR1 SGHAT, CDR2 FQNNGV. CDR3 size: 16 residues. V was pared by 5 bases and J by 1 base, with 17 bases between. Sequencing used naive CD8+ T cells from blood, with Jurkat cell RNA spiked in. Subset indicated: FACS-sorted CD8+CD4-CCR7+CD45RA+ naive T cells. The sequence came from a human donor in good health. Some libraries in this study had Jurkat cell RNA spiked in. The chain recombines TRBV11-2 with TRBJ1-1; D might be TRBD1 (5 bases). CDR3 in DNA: TGTGCCAGCAGCGGGACGTTTGGGCAGAAGAACACTGAAGCTTTCTTT. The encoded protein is CASSGTFGQKNTEAFF.